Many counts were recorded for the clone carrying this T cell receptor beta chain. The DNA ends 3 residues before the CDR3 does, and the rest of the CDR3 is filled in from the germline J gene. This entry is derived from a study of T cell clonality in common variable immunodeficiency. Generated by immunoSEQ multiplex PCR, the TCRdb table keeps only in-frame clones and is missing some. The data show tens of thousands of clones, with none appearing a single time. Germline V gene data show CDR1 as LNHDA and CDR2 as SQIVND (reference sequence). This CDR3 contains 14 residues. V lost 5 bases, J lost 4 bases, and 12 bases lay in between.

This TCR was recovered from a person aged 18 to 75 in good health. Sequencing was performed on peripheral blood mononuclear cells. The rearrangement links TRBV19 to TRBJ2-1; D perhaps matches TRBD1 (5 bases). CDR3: CASSPRTQYNEQFF. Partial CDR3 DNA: TGTGCCAGTAGTCCTCGGACACAATACAATGAG.